This TCR beta chain was obtained from a study of cytomegalovirus exposure and HLA in healthy donors. Study-wide context: There were 70 million to 95 million unique TCRs (from HLA-typed donors) in an early data release.

Trimming stripped 8 bases from V and 0 bases from J, with 14 bases between. The CDR3 length is 15 residues. Germline V gene lookup returns CDR1 KGHSH and CDR2 LQKENI. A remark on this clone: Its matching antigen is unknown.

It was with 60 Vbeta and 13 Jbeta primers that the PCR ran. Produced via immunoSEQ multiplex PCR; TCRdb's table is partial and in-frame only. Here the sample spans some 130,000 clones, roughly 78% being singletons. The study's findings and limits: Reported findings show TCR beta sequences accurately forecast HLA-A and HLA-B alleles in most subjects. One variant, a missense change in DCLRE1C, was linked in a later analysis to TCR beta V- and J-gene trimming.

Donors likely had unrecorded immune exposures despite being nominally healthy when sampled. The sequence came from a man aged 40-55 years in good health and CMV-seropositive. The sample comprised PBMCs. J is TRBJ1-3 and V is TRBV18; maybe TRBD1 (5 bases). The CDR3 nucleotides read TGTGCCAGCCGAGCCCAGGGCAACTCTGGAAACACCATATATTTT. Translating gives CASRAQGNSGNTIYF.